Following are 19 T cell receptor beta chains from one sample sequenced in a study of blood T cell repertoires in COVID-19. The method was immunoSEQ multiplex PCR; TCRdb's version includes in-frame clones alone and lacks a portion of them. Of some 290,000 clones in the sample, 80% to 85% are singletons; the top ten hold around 2.9%. The sequencing input was peripheral blood. The receptors come from a woman in her fifties or sixties with active or convalescent COVID-19.

The rearrangement joins TRBV6-1 to TRBJ2-6, with D hard to call. V lost 3 bases and J lost 4, with 7 bases in between. Looked up from germline, CDR1 is MNHNS and CDR2 is SASEGT. The CDR3 runs 14 residues. The CDR3 region has the DNA TGTGCCAGCAGTGACGTGGCAGGGGCCAACGTCCTGACTTTC. Its translation is CASSDVAGANVLTF.

This clone has more than one count but fewer than ten. The chain combines TRBV15 with TRBJ1-3; D perhaps matches TRBD1 (5 bases). The CDR3 has 15 residues. Germline values: CDR1 LNHNV, CDR2 YYDKDF (reference sequence). V gave up 5 bases and J gave up 0 bases, with 11 bases separating them. The chain's CDR3 is CATSLDTGSGNTIYF. CDR3 coding DNA: TGTGCCACCAGCCTGGACACCGGCTCTGGAAACACCATATATTTT.

V usage is TRBV28 and J usage is TRBJ2-7; TRBD2 matches 10 bases. The CDR3 extends over 17 amino acids. The germline gives CDR1 MDHEN, CDR2 SYDVKM. The J segment lost 6 bases and the V segment lost 6 bases, leaving 17 bases of the junction unmatched. The CDR3 DNA reads TGTGCCAGCAGGCCTGGGGGGGCTAGCGGGGGAAGGGTCGAGCAGTACTTC. This encodes CASRPGGASGGRVEQYF.

This clone was recorded a few times. This chain links TRBV9 with TRBJ1-1, with 10 bases aligning to TRBD1. J lost 1 base, V lost 0 bases, and 6 bases had no gene match. CDR3 size: 17 residues. The V gene's germline CDR1 is SGDLS and CDR2 YYNGEE. The CDR3 DNA reads as TGTGCCAGCAGCGTAGGCGACAGGGGGCGAGGGAACACTGAAGCTTTCTTT. Translated: CASSVGDRGRGNTEAFF.

This sequence joins TRBV11-2 and TRBJ2-4; maybe TRBD1 (5 bases). Germline V gene data show CDR1 as SGHAT and CDR2 as FQNNGV. Trimming pared 3 bases from V and 0 bases from J, leaving 12 bases between. This CDR3 contains 16 residues. The CDR3 DNA sequence: TGTGCCAGCAGCTTTCCGACAGTTCTAGCCAAAAACATTCAGTACTTC. Translated, it gives CASSFPTVLAKNIQYF.

This chain connects TRBV7-2 to TRBJ1-3; 7 bases fit TRBD1. V trimming: 1 base; J trimming: 2 bases; junction bases outside the gene matches: 5. The CDR3 extends over 16 amino acids. The germline CDR1 and CDR2 sequences are SGHTA and FQGNSA. Here the CDR3 reads CASSLGTTGTGNTIYF. CDR3 coding DNA: TGTGCCAGCAGCTTAGGTACGACAGGGACTGGAAACACCATATATTTT.

The CDR3 protein is CASSTGTQSYNEQFF. DNA of the CDR3: TGTGCCAGTAGCACCGGGACTCAGTCCTACAATGAGCAGTTCTTC. The chain links TRBV19 to TRBJ2-1; D is possibly TRBD2 (6 bases). Germline CDR1 is LNHDA and CDR2 is SQIVND (reference sequence). The V end was cut by 6 bases, the J end by 1 base, with 13 bases between. CDR3 length: 15 amino acids.

This clone was detected a few times. The chain joins TRBV11-2 to TRBJ2-4; TRBD1 agrees at 8 bases. Germline assignment: CDR1 SGHAT and CDR2 FQNNGV. This CDR3 comprises 15 residues. J gave up 4 bases and V 4 bases, and 6 bases lay outside the gene matches. DNA of the CDR3: TGTGCCAGCAGCTCCCTGTGGGACAGGAAAAACATTCAGTACTTC. It translates to CASSSLWDRKNIQYF. Full variable domain (remainder filled in from reference TRBV11-2 and TRBJ2-4): EAGVAQSPRYKIIEKRQSVAFWCNPISGHATLYWYQQILGQGPKLLIQFQNNGVVDDSQLPKDRFSAERLKGVDSTLKIQPAKLEDSAVYLCASSSLWDRKNIQYFGAGTRLSVL.

The chain joins TRBV11-2 to TRBJ2-7; 8 positions agree with TRBD2. J was trimmed by 0 bases and V by 0 bases; bases with no gene match: 1. Germline assignment: CDR1 SGHAT and CDR2 FQNNGV. This CDR3 has 15 amino acids. The CDR3 here is CASSLDRGGSYEQYF. DNA for the CDR3: TGTGCCAGCAGCTTAGACCGGGGGGGCTCCTACGAGCAGTACTTC. Complete variable domain (other parts from reference TRBV11-2 and TRBJ2-7): EAGVAQSPRYKIIEKRQSVAFWCNPISGHATLYWYQQILGQGPKLLIQFQNNGVVDDSQLPKDRFSAERLKGVDSTLKIQPAKLEDSAVYLCASSLDRGGSYEQYFGPGTRLTVT.

The J gene is TRBJ2-4, the V gene TRBV11-2; 9 nucleotides match TRBD1. J gave up 8 bases and V 1 base, and 9 bases lay outside the gene matches. The CDR3 is made up of 16 amino acids. CDR1 is SGHAT and CDR2 is FQNNGV in the germline V gene. The DNA of the CDR3 is TGTGCCAGCAGCTTAGGGGGACAGGGAAGGGGAGACATTCAGTACTTC. It translates to CASSLGGQGRGDIQYF.

The count of this clone is one. The V and J genes are TRBV27 and TRBJ1-4, with 7 nucleotides matching TRBD1. J lost 5 bases, V lost 5 bases, and 2 bases had no gene match. Germline-derived CDR1 and CDR2 are MNHEY and SMNVEV (reference sequence). The length of the CDR3 is 13 residues. The chain's CDR3 is CASSRDRNEKLFF. The CDR3, as DNA: TGTGCCAGCAGTCGGGACAGAAATGAAAAACTGTTTTTT.

This clone was seen a few times. The chain is built from TRBV5-4 and TRBJ2-3; 8 bases match TRBD1. Germline V gene data show CDR1 as SGHNT and CDR2 as YYREEE (reference sequence). The CDR3 is made up of 15 amino acids. Trimming at V came to 3 bases and at J to 0 bases, leaving 3 bases not matched to a gene. Written as DNA, the CDR3 is TGTGCCAGCAGCTCGGGACAGGCTAGCACAGATACGCAGTATTTT. It specifies CASSSGQASTDTQYF.

This rearrangement joins TRBV30 to TRBJ2-7; a weak D match, TRBD2 (5 bases). V was cut by 4 bases and J by 0 bases, with 7 bases left in between. The CDR3 runs 12 residues. CDR1 and CDR2 from the germline V gene are GTSNPN and SVGIG (reference sequence). The CDR3 region is CAWNRGSYEQYF. CDR3 DNA: TGTGCCTGGAACCGGGGCTCCTACGAGCAGTACTTC.

V is TRBV30 and J is TRBJ1-2, with 7 positions matching TRBD1. The CDR3 has 12 residues. Germline V gives CDR1 GTSNPN, CDR2 SVGIG (reference sequence). V dropped 2 bases and J dropped 8; count of bases not matched to a gene: 5. The CDR3 is CAWSTGARGYTF. The CDR3 coding sequence is TGTGCCTGGAGTACAGGGGCTCGAGGCTACACCTTC.

The chain employs TRBV27 and TRBJ2-3; D gene uncertain. The germline V and J ends were trimmed by 2 bases and 1 base, with 10 bases remaining between them. Germline V gene lookup returns CDR1 MNHEY and CDR2 SMNVEV (reference sequence). The CDR3 runs to 15 residues. The CDR3 DNA reads TGTGCCAGCAGTTTAGAGGTCCGGGGCACAGATACGCAGTATTTT. Amino acid sequence: CASSLEVRGTDTQYF.

This clone was recorded a few times. This chain connects TRBV4-2 to TRBJ1-5; TRBD1 agrees at 7 bases. The CDR3 has 15 residues. Unmatched junction bases numbered 5, after V lost 2 bases and J lost 4 bases. Looked up from germline, CDR1 is LGHNA and CDR2 is YNFKEQ. This CDR3 reads CASSQTGAWNQPQHF. The CDR3 DNA reads as TGTGCCAGCAGCCAAACAGGGGCCTGGAATCAGCCCCAGCATTTT.

This chain connects TRBV9 to TRBJ2-5; TRBD2 might be the D (6 bases). The germline V gene has CDR1 SGDLS and CDR2 YYNGEE. CDR3 length: 15 amino acids. Trimming left V 3 bases short and J 0 bases short, with 12 bases between. CDR3 residues: CASSDGGAYQETQYF. The CDR3 nucleotides are TGTGCCAGCAGCGACGGAGGGGCTTACCAAGAGACCCAGTACTTC.

This clone was seen more than once but under ten times. The rearrangement links TRBV6-4 to TRBJ1-1; D gene ambiguous. Trimming left V 5 bases short and J 7 bases short, with 23 bases between. The CDR3 extends over 16 amino acids. Per the germline V gene, CDR1 is MRHNA and CDR2 is SNTAGT. CDR3 in amino acids: CASSPRRALSPSEAFF. The CDR3 DNA sequence: TGTGCCAGCAGTCCCCGGAGGGCTTTATCCCCAAGTGAAGCTTTCTTT.

The chain couples TRBV7-8 to TRBJ1-6; D ambiguous. Germline CDR1 SGHVS, CDR2 FQNEAQ. The CDR3 length is 16 residues. V was pared by 3 bases and J by 4 bases, with 13 bases between. Here the CDR3 reads CASSFRRVGYNSPLHF. The CDR3 bases are TGTGCCAGCAGCTTCCGGCGGGTCGGTTATAATTCACCCCTCCACTTT. Combining the CDR3 with reference TRBV7-8 and TRBJ1-6 gives the whole variable domain GAGVSQSPRYKVAKRGQDVALRCDPISGHVSLFWYQQALGQGPEFLTYFQNEAQLDKSGLPSDRFFAERPEGSVSTLKIQRTQQEDSAVYLCASSFRRVGYNSPLHFGNGTRLTVT.